This T cell receptor beta chain is from a study of identical twins listed by TCRdb under 2016. About the study as a whole: The study deep-sequenced TCR alpha and beta repertoires from monozygotic twins, unrelated adults of various ages and cord blood to test whether fetal clonotypes persist. To rule out contamination, the twin experiments were replicated at different times with different library preparation protocols. General study outcomes and caveats: Fewer insertions were carried by abundant cord blood beta clonotypes, a similar but weaker trend appeared in young adult naive repertoires, and no such trend appeared in memory repertoires. Invariant T cells such as MAIT and iNKT could partly confound zero-insertion analyses, although diverse VJ usage argued against such confounding for most clonotypes. Compared with coincidental sharing between unrelated individuals, an excess of low generation-probability sequences was observed among out-of-frame TCR alpha sequences shared between twins. Because the same donors could not be followed over many years, the conclusions depended on cross-sectional statistical analysis. In beta out-of-frame sequences, excess twin sharing was weaker, because having fewer shared sequences lowered the signal-to-noise ratio. In monozygotic twins, out-of-frame TCR alpha sharing was systematically underestimated by recombination models, although the models agreed with sharing between unrelated individuals.

Library method: 5' RACE. Sequenced on an Illumina HiSeq 2000. Template switching added a universal primer binding site, and the final cDNA carried a unique molecular identifier that allowed TCR cDNA molecules to be counted accurately. First-strand cDNA for TCR alpha and beta chains was synthesized from specific primers in the conserved constant-segment region. Each cDNA library was double barcoded, with a SMART-Mk sample barcode plus Illumina barcodes, to control for contamination. TruSeq adapter sequences and Illumina sample barcodes were added in two successive PCR steps. The TCR alpha and beta cDNA libraries were sequenced on the Illumina HiSeq platform using custom primers. Per the original workflow: Raw reads were processed with MiGEC to extract unique molecular identifiers, and MiXCR was used to determine CDR3 positions. Recombination models were inferred per individual with the repgenHMM and IGoR tools using an EM algorithm. The tcR package in R was used for shared clonotype analysis, with sharing normalized by the product of cloneset sizes. To study raw recombination without the effects of thymic and clonal selection, out-of-frame nonproductive sequences were analyzed. TCRdb reran the public reads through fastp at Q25 and MiXCR, keeping productive beta chains. When rows share a CDR3 protein, they turn into one entry using the most common DNA and genes. TCRdb, rather than the study authors, made the V and J calls. The sample table holds about 570,000 distinct CDR3 sequences, of which roughly 9.9% were seen once. Approximately 3% of the sample rests with the top ten.

Every donor in the study was a healthy Caucasian. Three pairs of female monozygotic twins, all aged about 18 to 30 years, were included in the twin cohort. Peripheral blood mononuclear cells were the source from which RNA for the TCR libraries was isolated. This clonotype was counted many times. Its antigen is currently not known. There are no base qualities to consult, and no much larger clone falls within one base. Trimming takes 3 bases off V and 2 bases off J; junction bases not matched to a gene: 4. CDR1 ENHRY and CDR2 SYGVKD were looked up in the germline V gene. Measured from the cysteine to the phenylalanine, the CDR3 is 14 residues long. Here the CDR3 DNA is all that survives: 42 bases in frame from base 1. The same specimen was also included in a second study, on yellow fever vaccine responses in identical twins. Looking at the second paper: According to the authors, in identical twins the way T cells responded to vaccination appeared partly convergent and partly personalized. Focusing on identical twins, the study followed the T cell clones that responded to the vaccine, and did so with precision.

The clonotype originates from a woman younger than 35 in good health. The sequenced sample was PBMCs. The chain joins TRBV10-3 to TRBJ2-7, with 7 bases in between that match TRBD1. The CDR3 amino acid sequence is: CAISDGDSTYEQYF. The DNA sequence is TGTGCCATCAGTGACGGGGACAGTACCTACGAGCAGTACTTC.